This entry lists 19 T cell receptor beta chains sequenced from one sample in a study of shared clonotypes between healthy human individuals. Naive CD8 isolation took CD45RO-negative cells positively selected for CCR7 and excluded terminally differentiated effector memory CD45RA+ cells. The protocol was immunoSEQ multiplex PCR, while the TCRdb copy is restricted to in-frame clones and leaves out a portion. The profile shows roughly 590,000 clones, around 95% of them singletons. Sequencing was performed on naive CD8+ T cells sorted from blood. These receptors all come from a woman under 40 in good health.

V gene TRBV19 combines with J gene TRBJ2-1; TRBD2 aligns across 9 bases. V gave up 3 bases and J gave up 7 bases; unmatched junction bases: 13. The CDR3 is 17 residues long. Looked up from germline, CDR1 is LNHDA and CDR2 is SQIVND (reference sequence). CDR3 sequence reads: CASSIYGAGGPGNEQFF. Here the CDR3 DNA reads TGTGCCAGTAGTATCTATGGGGCGGGAGGGCCGGGTAATGAGCAGTTCTTC.

V and J are TRBV6-5 and TRBJ2-1, with TRBD1 matching over 7 bases. The J segment lost 4 bases and the V segment lost 7 bases, leaving 7 bases of the junction unmatched. The CDR3 loop spans 14 amino acids. Germline CDR1 and CDR2: MNHEY and SVGAGI. The CDR3 nucleotides read TGTGCCAGCAATGAACAGGGGCGATACAATGAGCAGTTCTTC. Translated: CASNEQGRYNEQFF.

This clone was recorded once. The chain recombines TRBV4-1 with TRBJ2-1; D possibly matches TRBD1 or TRBD2 (5 bases each). Between the trimmed V and J ends, which lost 5 bases and 3 bases, there was a span of 14 bases. Per germline, CDR1 MGHRA and CDR2 YSYEKL. This CDR3 spans 15 amino acids. The CDR3 protein is CASSSPGRSYNEQFF. DNA for the CDR3: TGCGCCAGCAGCTCCCCGGGACGCAGCTACAATGAGCAGTTCTTC.

This chain connects TRBV14 to TRBJ2-3, with TRBD2 matching 10 bases. With V trimmed by 5 bases and J by 1 base, 6 bases remained unmatched. There are 16 residues in the CDR3. Germline CDR1 and CDR2: SGHDN and FVKESK. This CDR3 reads CASSSLAGVGTDTQYF. In DNA, the CDR3 is TGTGCCAGCAGCTCGCTAGCGGGAGTGGGCACAGATACGCAGTATTTT. Supplemented by reference TRBV14 and TRBJ2-3, the full variable domain reads EAGVTQFPSHSVIEKGQTVTLRCDPISGHDNLYWYRRVMGKEIKFLLHFVKESKQDESGMPNNRFLAERTGGTYSTLKVQPAELEDSGVYFCASSSLAGVGTDTQYFGPGTRLTVL.

This clone was found once. The chain links TRBV28 to TRBJ2-1; TRBD2 agrees at 7 bases. The CDR3 has 15 residues. Germline V gene sequence: CDR1 MDHEN, CDR2 SYDVKM. After removal of 7 bases from V and 6 bases from J, the junction contained 12 bases not matched to a gene. CDR3 region: CASTEGLAEPNEQFF. CDR3 coding DNA: TGTGCCAGCACGGAGGGGCTAGCGGAGCCCAATGAGCAGTTCTTC.

The genes are TRBV5-5 and TRBJ2-5; possibly TRBD1 for D (5 bases). V gave up 3 bases and J gave up 2 bases, with 11 bases separating them. The CDR3 length is 14 residues. Germline V gene lookup returns CDR1 SGHKS and CDR2 YYEKEE (reference sequence). Here the CDR3 DNA reads TGTGCCAGCAGCTATGGCGCAGGGCAAGAGACCCAGTACTTC. Encoded protein: CASSYGAGQETQYF.

V is TRBV28 and J is TRBJ2-5, with 16 nucleotides matching TRBD2. Germline trimming cut 3 bases from V and 0 bases from J; bases unmatched to any gene: 7. The germline V gene has CDR1 MDHEN and CDR2 SYDVKM. The CDR3 extends over 19 amino acids. CDR3 region: CASSLLGLAGGADQETQYF. CDR3 DNA: TGTGCCAGCAGTTTGCTGGGACTAGCGGGAGGGGCCGACCAAGAGACCCAGTACTTC. Complete variable domain (other parts from reference TRBV28 and TRBJ2-5): DVKVTQSSRYLVKRTGEKVFLECVQDMDHENMFWYRQDPGLGLRLIYFSYDVKMKEKGDIPEGYSVSREKKERFSLILESASTNQTSMYLCASSLLGLAGGADQETQYFGPGTRLLVL.

The chain recombines TRBV10-3 with TRBJ2-7; D is uncertain. CDR3 length equals 13 residues. In germline, CDR1 is ENHRY, CDR2 SYGVKD. Trimming took 6 bases from V and 1 from J, leaving 10 bases between them. The CDR3 is CAIRRVGSYEQYF. CDR3 DNA: TGTGCCATCAGACGAGTAGGATCCTACGAGCAGTACTTC.

The V and J genes are TRBV4-1 and TRBJ2-1; D is unclear. This CDR3 has 17 amino acids. The ends were cut back, 0 bases at V and 3 bases at J, with 15 bases in the middle. From germline, CDR1 is MGHRA and CDR2 YSYEKL. CDR3 sequence: CASSQDHLLPNYNEQFF. The CDR3 coding sequence is TGCGCCAGCAGCCAAGATCATCTGCTCCCCAACTACAATGAGCAGTTCTTC.

The genes are TRBV6-1 and TRBJ2-1; 8 nucleotides line up with TRBD2. Germline V gives CDR1 MNHNS, CDR2 SASEGT. The CDR3 has 15 amino acids. Trimming removed 3 bases from V and 4 bases from J; junction bases left unmatched: 5. The CDR3 here is CASSDLGTRYNEQFF. The DNA of the CDR3 is TGTGCCAGCAGTGACCTCGGGACTAGATACAATGAGCAGTTCTTC.

V is TRBV5-4 and J is TRBJ1-4; perhaps TRBD1 as D (5 bases). Germline V gene lookup returns CDR1 SGHNT and CDR2 YYREEE (reference sequence). The CDR3 runs 12 residues. Trimming stripped 5 bases from V and 10 bases from J, with 12 bases between. The DNA for the CDR3 is TGTGCCAGCAGTGGGACGGAGGGAAAACTGTTTTTT. Its protein product is CASSGTEGKLFF.

The chain is built from TRBV15 and TRBJ2-7; 10 bases agree with TRBD2. This CDR3 is built from 15 residues. Germline V CDR1 and CDR2: LNHNV, YYDKDF (reference sequence). Trimming at V came to 0 bases and at J to 3 bases, leaving 2 bases not matched to a gene. The DNA for the CDR3 is TGTGCCACCAGCAGAGAACTAGCGGGATACTACGAGCAGTACTTC. Its protein product is CATSRELAGYYEQYF.

The chain uses TRBV19 and TRBJ2-2, with D perhaps TRBD2 (7 bases). Germline CDR1 is LNHDA and CDR2 is SQIVND (reference sequence). V lost 3 bases and J lost 6, with 14 bases in between. The CDR3 is 15 residues long. The CDR3 region has the DNA TGTGCCAGTAGTATCTCTGGGGGGGGCGCCGGGGAGCTGTTTTTT. Translated: CASSISGGGAGELFF.

The count of this clone is one. The chain has TRBV19 and TRBJ2-5; TRBD1 matches at 8 bases. V shed 4 bases, J shed 2 bases, and the junction held 6 bases outside the gene matches. Germline lookup yields CDR1 LNHDA and CDR2 SQIVND (reference sequence). The CDR3 is made up of 15 amino acids. CDR3 sequence (DNA): TGTGCCAGTAGTACAGGACAGGGCGGTCAAGAGACCCAGTACTTC. Its protein is CASSTGQGGQETQYF.

The chain is built from TRBV28 and TRBJ1-2; 9 positions agree with TRBD1. Germline assignment: CDR1 MDHEN and CDR2 SYDVKM. V shed 6 bases, J shed 4 bases, and the junction held 9 bases outside the gene matches. This CDR3 is 15 amino acids long. The CDR3 protein is CASRGTGKVIYGYTF. The CDR3 DNA reads as TGTGCCAGCAGGGGGACAGGGAAAGTAATCTATGGCTACACCTTC.

V gene TRBV5-1 combines with J gene TRBJ1-2; D is possibly TRBD1 (5 bases). This CDR3 spans 16 amino acids. Trimming left V 5 bases short and J 1 base short, with 18 bases between. Germline assignment: CDR1 SGHRS and CDR2 YFSETQ. In nucleotides, the CDR3 is TGCGCCAGCAGTCTGGGACGGCAAGAACTTAACTATGGCTACACCTTC. It translates to CASSLGRQELNYGYTF.

This chain connects TRBV28 to TRBJ2-2; 8 bases map to TRBD1. J was trimmed by 3 bases and V by 5 bases; bases with no gene match: 2. This CDR3 region has 14 residues. Germline V gene sequence: CDR1 MDHEN, CDR2 SYDVKM. CDR3 amino acids: CASSNRGYTGELFF. The CDR3 DNA reads TGTGCCAGCAGTAACAGGGGGTACACCGGGGAGCTGTTTTTT.

V usage is TRBV11-1 and J usage is TRBJ2-7; D remains unclear. The germline gives CDR1 SGHAT, CDR2 FQDESV (reference sequence). This CDR3 spans 13 amino acids. Trimming took 3 bases from V and 5 from J, leaving 11 bases between them. CDR3 in amino acids: CASSFGYSNEQYF. For the CDR3, the DNA is TGTGCCAGCAGCTTCGGCTATTCAAACGAGCAGTACTTC.

The CDR3 region has the DNA TGTGCCAGCAGCTTGTTAGGCGGGGATTACAATGAGCAGTTCTTC. The encoded protein is CASSLLGGDYNEQFF. The V and J genes are TRBV5-4 and TRBJ2-1; D perhaps matches TRBD2 (6 bases). Looked up from germline, CDR1 is SGHNT and CDR2 is YYREEE (reference sequence). Trimming left V 1 base short and J 4 bases short, with 12 bases between. The CDR3 contains 15 residues.